This TCR beta chain stems from a study of blood T cell repertoires in COVID-19. About the research overall: Sources were T cells, B-cell-depleted T cells, or PBMCs; the material itself was cDNA or gDNA.

Clones were sequenced by immunoSEQ multiplex PCR, and TCRdb holds only the in-frame ones, with some missing. In the table there are 95,000 to 120,000 clones, 88% of which are singletons. This clone was observed once. The CDR3 loop spans 18 amino acids. The germline CDR1 and CDR2 sequences are MNHEY and SVGEGT. V lost 2 bases to trimming and J lost 4 bases; unmatched junction nucleotides: 15. The source is a woman in her 70s who had recovered from COVID-19. The chain recombines TRBV6-2 or TRBV6-3 with TRBJ2-3, with 7 bases that match TRBD2. Sequenced sample: peripheral blood. The CDR3 region is CASSYRPLEWGGADTQYF. DNA for the CDR3: TGTGCCAGCAGTTACCGCCCTCTGGAGTGGGGGGGGGCAGATACGCAGTATTTT.